This is a list of T cell receptor beta chains from one sample in a study of technical replicates of blood from a handful of donors. Some clones are missing from TCRdb's copy, which holds only in-frame ones; the method was immunoSEQ multiplex PCR. This sample yields about 15,000 clones, of which around 86% are seen a single time; around 12% belongs to the top ten. The sample consisted of PBMCs. The receptor set was obtained from a human donor in good health. CDR3s include the opening cysteine and the closing phenylalanine or tryptophan. The D gene is left open where the match is weak. Rows give clone size only sometimes, using once, few, many, or a class for an expanded clone.

>TRBD2|TRBJ2-7|once|TRBV6-6|12
CASRRGTYEQYF
TGTGCCAGCAGGCGGGGGACCTACGAGCAGTACTTC
>.|TRBJ2-7|.|TRBV29-1|14
CSVDDRGGGNEQYF
TGCAGCGTTGACGACCGGGGAGGTGGAAACGAGCAGTACTTC
>TRBD2|TRBJ2-1|.|TRBV28|15
CASRPAGAAYNEQFF
TGTGCCTCCAGGCCGGCGGGAGCAGCCTACAATGAGCAGTTCTTC
>TRBD1|TRBJ1-2|once|TRBV2|15
CASRKDRVFSYGYTF
TGTGCCAGCAGAAAAGACAGGGTTTTCTCCTATGGCTACACCTTC
>TRBD2|TRBJ2-1|.|TRBV27|16
CASRFWTSGDNNEQFF
TGTGCCAGCCGGTTCTGGACTAGCGGGGACAACAATGAGCAGTTCTTC
>TRBD2|TRBJ2-1|.|TRBV2|15
CASRRGRDPYNEQFF
TGTGCCAGCCGCAGAGGGAGGGATCCCTACAATGAGCAGTTCTTC
>TRBD2|TRBJ2-5|.|TRBV11-1|14
CASRLGLAGATQYF
TGTGCCAGCAGGCTGGGACTAGCGGGAGCCACCCAGTACTTC
>.|TRBJ2-2|.|TRBV6-1|16
CASSAQPGQNTGELFF
TGTGCCAGCAGTGCGCAGCCGGGACAAAACACCGGGGAGCTGTTTTTT
>.|TRBJ2-7|.|TRBV28|13
CASSVGLRYEQYF
TGTGCCAGCAGTGTGGGACTCCGGTACGAGCAGTACTTC
>TRBD1|TRBJ2-7|.|TRBV6-1|17
CASSEQVPGQGLDEQYF
TGTGCCAGCAGTGAACAGGTCCCGGGACAGGGGTTAGACGAGCAGTACTTC
>TRBD1|TRBJ2-5|.|TRBV6-1|16
CASSVSRQGALETQYF
TGTGCCAGCAGTGTCTCCCGACAGGGGGCTTTGGAGACCCAGTACTTC
>.|TRBJ2-1|.|TRBV10-1|14
CASRLSETYNEQFF
TGCGCCAGCAGACTAAGCGAGACCTACAATGAGCAGTTCTTC
>TRBD2|TRBJ2-2|.|TRBV5-1|16
CASSLQGGSRTGELFF
TGCGCCAGCAGCTTGCAGGGAGGGTCGAGGACCGGGGAGCTGTTTTTT
>.|TRBJ1-5|.|TRBV2|13
CASTQTDNQPQHF
TGTGCCAGCACCCAGACAGACAATCAGCCCCAGCATTTT
>TRBD1|TRBJ2-5|.|TRBV6-6|15
CASTPGQGAEETQYF
TGTGCCAGCACCCCCGGACAGGGGGCTGAAGAGACCCAGTACTTC
>.|TRBJ2-2|.|TRBV19|15
CASSIVTGDTGELFF
TGTGCCAGTAGTATAGTAACGGGGGACACCGGGGAGCTGTTTTTT
>TRBD2|TRBJ2-7|.|TRBV5-6|15
CASSYLAGGFREQYF
TGTGCCAGCAGTTACCTAGCGGGAGGGTTTCGCGAGCAGTACTTC